This T cell receptor beta chain was identified in a study of identical twins. The CDR3 is made up of 11 amino acids. Germline CDR1 is SEHNR and CDR2 is FQNEAQ (reference sequence). The germline V and J ends were trimmed by 4 bases and 5 bases, with 5 bases remaining between them. This clonotype was counted between two and nine times. Antigen specificity is unknown. Findings and caveats of the study: Models underestimated TCR alpha sharing (out-of-frame) in monozygotic twins. Low generation probability was overrepresented in out-of-frame alpha sequences shared by twins. Abundant beta clonotypes from cord blood bore fewer insertions; memory repertoires lacked this pattern.

A universal primer site arose from template switching, and cDNA bore unique molecular identifiers. In TCRdb, the 5' RACE reads were re-called with MiXCR into one record per CDR3 protein. The sample has 550,000 to 700,000 distinct CDR3 sequences; 9% to 10% are singletons. These data are also associated with another study on yellow fever vaccine responses in identical twins.

The rearrangement joins TRBV7-9 to TRBJ1-1; D remains ambiguous. Material: PBMCs. The origin of this receptor is a woman between 18 and 29 years old in good health. The CDR3 spells CASSWSTEAFF. CDR3 DNA sequence: TGTGCCAGCAGCTGGTCGACTGAAGCTTTCTTT.